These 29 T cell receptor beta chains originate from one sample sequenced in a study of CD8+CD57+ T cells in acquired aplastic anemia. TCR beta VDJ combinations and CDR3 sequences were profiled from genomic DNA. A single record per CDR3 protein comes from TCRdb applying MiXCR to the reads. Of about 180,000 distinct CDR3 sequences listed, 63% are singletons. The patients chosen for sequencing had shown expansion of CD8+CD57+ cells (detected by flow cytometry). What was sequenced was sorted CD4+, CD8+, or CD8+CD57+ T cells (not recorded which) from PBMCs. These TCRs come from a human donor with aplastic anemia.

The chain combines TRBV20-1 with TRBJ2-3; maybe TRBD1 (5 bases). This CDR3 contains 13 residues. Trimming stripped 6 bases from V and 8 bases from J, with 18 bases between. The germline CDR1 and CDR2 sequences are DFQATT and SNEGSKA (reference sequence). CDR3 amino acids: CSALGPAIGTQYF. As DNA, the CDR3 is TGCAGTGCGCTGGGGCCAGCGATAGGTACGCAGTATTTT.

The CDR3 nucleotides are TGTGCCAGCAGGCGACAGGGACGGAACACCGGGGAGCTGTTTTTT. It specifies CASRRQGRNTGELFF. The V call is TRBV12-3 or TRBV12-4, the J call TRBJ2-2; 7 positions match TRBD1. V gave up 6 bases and J gave up 1 base; unmatched junction bases: 5. There are 15 residues in the CDR3.

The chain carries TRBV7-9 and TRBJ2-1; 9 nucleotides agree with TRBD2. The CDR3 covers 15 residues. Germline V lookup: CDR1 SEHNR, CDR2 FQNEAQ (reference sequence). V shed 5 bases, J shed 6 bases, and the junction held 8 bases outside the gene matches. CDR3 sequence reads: CASSTTGTSSNEQFF. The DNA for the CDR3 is TGTGCCAGCAGCACTACGGGGACTAGCAGCAATGAGCAGTTCTTC.

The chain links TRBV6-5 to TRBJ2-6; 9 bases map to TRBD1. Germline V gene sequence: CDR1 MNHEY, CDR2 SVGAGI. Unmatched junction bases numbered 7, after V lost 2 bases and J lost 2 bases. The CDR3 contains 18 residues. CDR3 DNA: TGTGCCAGCAGTTACCAATGGGACAGGGATACTGGGGCCAACGTCCTGACTTTC. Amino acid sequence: CASSYQWDRDTGANVLTF.

The CDR3 DNA follows: TGCGCCAGCAGCTCGGAACCGGGGTCCCCCTATAATTCACCCCTCCACTTT. Its protein is CASSSEPGSPYNSPLHF. The V and J genes are TRBV4-3 and TRBJ1-6; D is undetermined. The CDR3 consists of 17 residues. The V end lost 5 bases, the J end lost 2 bases, and 16 bases lay between the germline ends. Germline V gives CDR1 LGHNA, CDR2 YSLEER.

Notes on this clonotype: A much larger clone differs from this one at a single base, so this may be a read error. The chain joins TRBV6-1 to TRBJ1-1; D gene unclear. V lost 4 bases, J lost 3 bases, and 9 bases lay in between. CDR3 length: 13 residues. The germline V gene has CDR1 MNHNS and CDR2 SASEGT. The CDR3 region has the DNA TGTGCCAGCAGTGGGATGGTGGACACTGAAGCTTTCTTT. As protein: CASSGMVDTEAFF.

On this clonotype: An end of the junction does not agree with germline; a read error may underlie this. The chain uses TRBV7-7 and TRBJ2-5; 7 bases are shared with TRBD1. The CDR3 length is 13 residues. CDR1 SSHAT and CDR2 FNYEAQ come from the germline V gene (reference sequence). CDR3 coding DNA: TGTGCTAGCAGCCTGGACAGGACCGAGACCCAGTACTTC. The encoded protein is CASSLDRTETQYF.

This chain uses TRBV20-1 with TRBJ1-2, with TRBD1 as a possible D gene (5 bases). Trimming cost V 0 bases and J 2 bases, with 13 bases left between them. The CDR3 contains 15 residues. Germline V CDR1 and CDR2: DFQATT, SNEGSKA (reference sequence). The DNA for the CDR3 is TGCAGTGCTAGAGACCTACGAAGACAGAACTATGGCTACACCTTC. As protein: CSARDLRRQNYGYTF.

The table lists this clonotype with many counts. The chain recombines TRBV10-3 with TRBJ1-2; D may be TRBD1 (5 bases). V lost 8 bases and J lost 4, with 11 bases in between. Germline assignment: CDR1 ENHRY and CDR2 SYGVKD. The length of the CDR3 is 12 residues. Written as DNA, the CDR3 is TGTGCCATCTCTTGGGGGACCTATGGCTACACCTTC. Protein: CAISWGTYGYTF.

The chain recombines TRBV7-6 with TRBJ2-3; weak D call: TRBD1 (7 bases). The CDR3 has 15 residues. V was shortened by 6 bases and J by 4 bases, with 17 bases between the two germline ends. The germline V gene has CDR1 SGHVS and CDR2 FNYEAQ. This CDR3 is CASRLAQGGADTQYF. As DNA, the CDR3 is TGTGCCAGCAGGCTCGCCCAGGGGGGTGCAGATACGCAGTATTTT.

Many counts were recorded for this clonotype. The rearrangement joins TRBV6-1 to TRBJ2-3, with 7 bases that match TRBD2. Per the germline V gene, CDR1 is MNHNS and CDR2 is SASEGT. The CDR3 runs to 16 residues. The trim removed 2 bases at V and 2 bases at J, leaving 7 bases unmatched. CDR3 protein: CASSEWETSFTDTQYF. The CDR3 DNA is TGTGCCAGCAGTGAATGGGAGACTAGCTTCACAGATACGCAGTATTTT.

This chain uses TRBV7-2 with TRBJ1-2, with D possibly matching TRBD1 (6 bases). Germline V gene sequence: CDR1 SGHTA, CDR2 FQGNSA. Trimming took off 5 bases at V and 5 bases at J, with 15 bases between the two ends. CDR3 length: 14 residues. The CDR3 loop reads CASSPTGGGYGYTF. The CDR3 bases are TGTGCCAGCAGCCCTACGGGGGGCGGGTATGGCTACACCTTC.

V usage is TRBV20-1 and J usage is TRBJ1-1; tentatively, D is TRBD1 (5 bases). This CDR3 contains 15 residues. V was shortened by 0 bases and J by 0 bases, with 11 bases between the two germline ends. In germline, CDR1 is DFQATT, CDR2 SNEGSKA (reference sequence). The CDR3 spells CSARDLDSMNTEAFF. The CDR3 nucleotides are TGCAGTGCTAGAGATCTCGACAGCATGAACACTGAAGCTTTCTTT.

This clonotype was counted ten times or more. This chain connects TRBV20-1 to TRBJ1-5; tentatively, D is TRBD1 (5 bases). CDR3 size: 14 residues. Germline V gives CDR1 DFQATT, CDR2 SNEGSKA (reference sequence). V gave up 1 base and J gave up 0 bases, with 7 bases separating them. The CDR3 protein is CSARVQASNQPQHF. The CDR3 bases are TGCAGTGCTAGAGTACAGGCTAGCAATCAGCCCCAGCATTTT.

DNA of the CDR3: TGTGCCAGCAGCTTATTCCTGCTCCCAGATACGCAGTATTTT. Protein product: CASSLFLLPDTQYF. This chain connects TRBV11-1 to TRBJ2-3; D remains unclear. This CDR3 spans 14 amino acids. V gave up 2 bases and J gave up 4 bases, with 10 bases separating them. CDR1 and CDR2 from the germline V gene are SGHAT and FQDESV (reference sequence).

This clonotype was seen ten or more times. The CDR3 coding sequence is TGCGCCAGCAGTGAGTCGGGGGGGCGCCCAGCTAACTATGGCTACACCTTC. This translates into CASSESGGRPANYGYTF. The chain couples TRBV10-2 to TRBJ1-2, with D perhaps matching TRBD1 (6 bases). V lost 0 bases and J lost 0, with 14 bases in between. CDR1 WSHSY and CDR2 SAAADI come from the germline V gene. CDR3 length: 17 residues.

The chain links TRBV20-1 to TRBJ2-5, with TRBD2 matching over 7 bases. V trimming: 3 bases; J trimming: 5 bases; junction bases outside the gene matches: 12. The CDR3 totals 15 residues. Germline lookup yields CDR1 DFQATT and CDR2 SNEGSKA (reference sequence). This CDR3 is CSARDWGGPGETQYF. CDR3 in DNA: TGCAGTGCTAGGGATTGGGGAGGGCCGGGGGAGACCCAGTACTTC.

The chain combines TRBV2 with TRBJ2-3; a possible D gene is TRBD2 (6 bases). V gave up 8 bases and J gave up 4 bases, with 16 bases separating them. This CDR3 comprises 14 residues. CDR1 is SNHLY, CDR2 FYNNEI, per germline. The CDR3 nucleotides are TGTGCCAGCCTCAGGGACTTTAGCGCAGATACGCAGTATTTT. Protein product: CASLRDFSADTQYF. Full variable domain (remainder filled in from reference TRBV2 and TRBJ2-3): EPEVTQTPSHQVTQMGQEVILRCVPISNHLYFYWYRQILGQKVEFLVSFYNNEISEKSEIFDDQFSVERPDGSNFTLKIRSTKLEDSAMYFCASLRDFSADTQYFGPGTRLTVL.

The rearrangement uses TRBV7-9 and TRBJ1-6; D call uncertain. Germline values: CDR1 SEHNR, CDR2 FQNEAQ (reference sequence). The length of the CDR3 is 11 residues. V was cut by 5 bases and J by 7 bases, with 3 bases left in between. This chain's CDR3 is CASSRNSPLHF. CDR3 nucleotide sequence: TGTGCCAGCAGCCGGAATTCACCCCTCCACTTT.

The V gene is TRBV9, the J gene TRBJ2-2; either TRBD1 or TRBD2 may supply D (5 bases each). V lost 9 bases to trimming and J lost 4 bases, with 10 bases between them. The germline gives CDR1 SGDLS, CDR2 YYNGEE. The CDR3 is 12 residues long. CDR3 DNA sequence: TGTGCCAACCGGGACGGCACCGGGGAGCTGTTTTTT. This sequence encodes CANRDGTGELFF.

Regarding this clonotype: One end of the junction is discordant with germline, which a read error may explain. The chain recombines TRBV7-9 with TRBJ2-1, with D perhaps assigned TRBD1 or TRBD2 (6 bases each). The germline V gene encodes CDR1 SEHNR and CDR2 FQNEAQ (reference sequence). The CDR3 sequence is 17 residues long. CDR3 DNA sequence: TGTGCCACCAGCCACCGGAGGGGGGCAGACACCTACAATGAGCAGTTCTTC. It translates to CATSHRRGADTYNEQFF.

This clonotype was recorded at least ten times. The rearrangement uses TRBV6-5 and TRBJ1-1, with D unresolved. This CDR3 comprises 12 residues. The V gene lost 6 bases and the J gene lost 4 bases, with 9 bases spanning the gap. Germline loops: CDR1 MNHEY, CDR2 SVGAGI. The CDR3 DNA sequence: TGTGCCAGCAGCTGGGGAGGCACTGAAGCTTTCTTT. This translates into CASSWGGTEAFF.

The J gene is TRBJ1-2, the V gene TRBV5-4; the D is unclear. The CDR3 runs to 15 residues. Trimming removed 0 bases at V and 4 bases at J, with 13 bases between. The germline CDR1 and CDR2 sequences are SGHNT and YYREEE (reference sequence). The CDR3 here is CASSLVLTDSYGYTF. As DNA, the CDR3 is TGTGCCAGCAGCTTGGTTTTAACGGATAGCTATGGCTACACCTTC.

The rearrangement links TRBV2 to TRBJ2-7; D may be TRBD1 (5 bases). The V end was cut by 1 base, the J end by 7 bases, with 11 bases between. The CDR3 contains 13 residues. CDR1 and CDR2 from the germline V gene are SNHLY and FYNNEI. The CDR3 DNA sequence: TGTGCCAGCAGTGAAGGCCGACAGACGGAGCAGTACTTC. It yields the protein CASSEGRQTEQYF.

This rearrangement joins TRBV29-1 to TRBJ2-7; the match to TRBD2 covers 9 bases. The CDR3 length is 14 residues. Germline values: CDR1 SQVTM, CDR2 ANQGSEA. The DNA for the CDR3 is TGCAGTGGTGGTAGCGGGAGTGGCCTTAGCGAGCAGTACTTC. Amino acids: CSGGSGSGLSEQYF.

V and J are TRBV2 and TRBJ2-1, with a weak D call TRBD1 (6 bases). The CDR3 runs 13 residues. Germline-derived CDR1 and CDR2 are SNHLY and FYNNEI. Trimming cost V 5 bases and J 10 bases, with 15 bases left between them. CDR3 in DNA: TGTGCCAGCAGTTTATCCAGGGGCGAGGAGCAGTTCTTC. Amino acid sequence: CASSLSRGEEQFF.

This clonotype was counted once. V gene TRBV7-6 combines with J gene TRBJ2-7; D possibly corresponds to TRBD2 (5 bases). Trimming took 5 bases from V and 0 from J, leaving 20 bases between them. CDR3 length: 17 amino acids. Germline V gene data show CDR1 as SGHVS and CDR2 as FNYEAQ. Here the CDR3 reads CASSPSILGDLSYEQYF. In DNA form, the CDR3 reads TGTGCCAGCAGCCCGTCAATCCTCGGGGATCTCTCCTACGAGCAGTACTTC.

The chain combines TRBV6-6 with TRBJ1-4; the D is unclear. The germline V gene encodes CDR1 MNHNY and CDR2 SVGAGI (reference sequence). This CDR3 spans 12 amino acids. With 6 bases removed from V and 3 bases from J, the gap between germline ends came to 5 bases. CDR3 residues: CASRSPNEKLFF. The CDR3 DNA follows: TGTGCCAGCAGGTCTCCTAATGAAAAACTGTTTTTT.

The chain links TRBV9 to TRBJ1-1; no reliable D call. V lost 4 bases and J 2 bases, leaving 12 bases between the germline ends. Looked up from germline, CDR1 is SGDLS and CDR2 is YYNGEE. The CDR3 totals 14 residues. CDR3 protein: CASSPRPTNTEAFF. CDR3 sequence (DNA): TGTGCCAGCAGCCCGCGACCCACCAACACTGAAGCTTTCTTT.